This note documents a single T cell receptor beta chain sequence. This entry is derived from a study of T cell responses to AZD1222 COVID-19 vaccine. With 1 base clipped from V and 0 bases from J, the junction kept 5 bases outside the gene matches. The CDR3 has 16 amino acids. The germline V gene encodes CDR1 MGHRA and CDR2 YSYEKL. Repertoires were generated with immunoSEQ multiplex PCR, while TCRdb's copy carries only in-frame clones and drops some. There are roughly 200,000 clones in the sample; approximately 94% occur only once, and over 0.95% lies in the top ten. The rearrangement uses TRBV4-1 and TRBJ1-1; 7 bases map to TRBD1. This TCR was recovered from an adult in good health. This specimen consisted of peripheral blood, obtained on day 0 of MenACWY control vaccination. CDR3: CASSQGQGGLNTEAFF. For the CDR3, the DNA is TGCGCCAGCAGCCAAGGACAGGGCGGATTGAACACTGAAGCTTTCTTT.